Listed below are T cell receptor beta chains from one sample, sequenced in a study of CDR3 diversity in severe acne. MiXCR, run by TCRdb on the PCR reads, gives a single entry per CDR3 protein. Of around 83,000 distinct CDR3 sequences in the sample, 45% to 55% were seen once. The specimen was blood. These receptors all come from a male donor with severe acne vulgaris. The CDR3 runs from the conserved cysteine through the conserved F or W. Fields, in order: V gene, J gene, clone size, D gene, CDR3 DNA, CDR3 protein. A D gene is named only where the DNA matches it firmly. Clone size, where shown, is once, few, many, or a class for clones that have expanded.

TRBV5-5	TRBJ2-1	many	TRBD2	TGTGCCAGCAGCTACGGGCCCGGGGGGTCCTACAATGAGCAGTTCTTC	CASSYGPGGSYNEQFF
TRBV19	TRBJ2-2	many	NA	TGTGCCAGTAGTATAACTCCCGGGGAGCTGTTTTTT	CASSITPGELFF
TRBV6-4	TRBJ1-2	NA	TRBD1	TGTGCCAGCAAGACAGGGAACTATGGCTACACCTTC	CASKTGNYGYTF
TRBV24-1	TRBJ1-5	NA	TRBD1	TGTGCCACCAGTGCCGGGACAGCGTCACGCAATCAGCCCCAGCATTTT	CATSAGTASRNQPQHF
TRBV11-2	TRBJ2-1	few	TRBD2	TGTGCCAGCACACCCCTCGCTGGGGGGGTTTACAATGAGCAGTTCTTC	CASTPLAGGVYNEQFF
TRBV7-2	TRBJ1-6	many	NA	TGTGCCAGCAGCTCGTCACCGGTGTCACCCCTCCACTTT	CASSSSPVSPLHF
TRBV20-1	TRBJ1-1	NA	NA	TGCAGTGCTTCTTCGGGAGCGGGGAACACTGAAGCTTTCTTT	CSASSGAGNTEAFF
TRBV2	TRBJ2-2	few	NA	TGTGCCAGCAGTGAGTGGAAGGAAGGGACCGGGGAGCTGTTTTTT	CASSEWKEGTGELFF
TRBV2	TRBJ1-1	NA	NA	TGTGCCAGCAGGGGCTCTTCGGCTTTCTTT	CASRGSSAFF
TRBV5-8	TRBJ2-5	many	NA	TGTGCCAGCAGCGGTCAGGGGGGAGCTTGGGAGACCCAGTACTTC	CASSGQGGAWETQYF
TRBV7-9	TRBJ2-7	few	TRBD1	TGTGCCAGCAGCATCCCCCGAGGGACAGTATCCTACGAGCAGTACTTC	CASSIPRGTVSYEQYF
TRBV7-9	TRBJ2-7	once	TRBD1	TGTGCCAGCAGCTCGGGGTGGGACAGGGGCGACAATGAGCAGTACTTC	CASSSGWDRGDNEQYF
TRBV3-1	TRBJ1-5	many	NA	TGTGCCAGCAGCCCCGGGGGGCTGAAAGATCAGCCCCAGCATTTT	CASSPGGLKDQPQHF
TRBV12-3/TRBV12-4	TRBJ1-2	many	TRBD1	TGTGCCAGCAGTCGGGACAGGGGGCGAAGTGGCTACACCTTC	CASSRDRGRSGYTF
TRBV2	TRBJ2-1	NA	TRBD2	TGTGCCAGCAGCCGACTAGCGGGAGTCAATGAGCAGTTCTTC	CASSRLAGVNEQFF
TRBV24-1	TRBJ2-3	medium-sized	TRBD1	TGTGCCACCAGTGTCGGGACAGTTCCTAGTACGTCCCTAGATACGCAGTATTTT	CATSVGTVPSTSLDTQYF
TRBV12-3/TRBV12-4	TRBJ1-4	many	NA	TGTGCCAGCAGTTTAACTGGCAGGGGAGAAAAACTGTTTTTT	CASSLTGRGEKLFF
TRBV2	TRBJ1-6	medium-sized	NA	TGTGCCAGCAGTTATTCCAATTCACCCCTCCACTTT	CASSYSNSPLHF
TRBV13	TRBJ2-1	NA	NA	TGTGCCAGCAGCTTATCCCCTGGAGCGCAGTTCTTC	CASSLSPGAQFF
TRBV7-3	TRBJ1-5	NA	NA	TGTGCCAGCAGCTTAATAAGCCGGCAGTCTCAAGGATCGCCCCAGCATTTT	CASSLISRQSQGSPQHF
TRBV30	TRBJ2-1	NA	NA	TGTGCCTGGAGTATCGGGACTCCTAATGAGCAGTTCTTC	CAWSIGTPNEQFF
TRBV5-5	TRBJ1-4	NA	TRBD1	TGTGCCAGCAGCTTGGGATCAGGGGGTCGTGGCGAAAAACTGTTTTTT	CASSLGSGGRGEKLFF
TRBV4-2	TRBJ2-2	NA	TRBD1	TGTGCCAGCAGCCAAGAGGGGACAGCGAACACCGGGGAGCTGTTTTTT	CASSQEGTANTGELFF
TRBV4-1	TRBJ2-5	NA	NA	TGCGCCAGCAGCCAAGATCAAAAGGTCTGGGAGACCCAGTACTTC	CASSQDQKVWETQYF
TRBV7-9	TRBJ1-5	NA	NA	TGTGCCAGCAGCTTGGGGTCAGCTGGCAATCAGCCCCAGCATTTT	CASSLGSAGNQPQHF
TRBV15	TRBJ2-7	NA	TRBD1	TGTGCCACCAGCTATCCGGGACAGGGCCCTGGGCAATCTGCGCAGTACTTC	CATSYPGQGPGQSAQYF
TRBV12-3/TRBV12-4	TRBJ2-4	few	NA	TGTGCCAGCAGTTTAGAGGACTACCAAAACATTCAGTACTTC	CASSLEDYQNIQYF
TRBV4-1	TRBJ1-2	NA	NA	TGCGCCAGCAGCCAAGATTCTTCGACAGCAGGTTATGGCTACACCTTC	CASSQDSSTAGYGYTF
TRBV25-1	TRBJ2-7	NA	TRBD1	TGTGCCAGCAGTGGGACAGGCGAGCGGTACTTC	CASSGTGERYF
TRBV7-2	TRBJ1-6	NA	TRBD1	TGTGCCAGCAAGCTGGCACAGGGGGCAGGTTCACCCCTCCACTTT	CASKLAQGAGSPLHF
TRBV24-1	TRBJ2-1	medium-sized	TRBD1	TGTGCCACCAGTGACAACCGGGACAGGGGGACTTACAATGAGCAGTTCTTC	CATSDNRDRGTYNEQFF
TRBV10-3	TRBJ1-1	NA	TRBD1	TGTGCCATCAGTGGGACAGGGGGGAACTCTGAAGCTTTCTTT	CAISGTGGNSEAFF
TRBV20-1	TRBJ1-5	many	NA	TGCAGTGCAACCCCGGGACGAGTCGAGCAGCCCCAGCATTTT	CSATPGRVEQPQHF
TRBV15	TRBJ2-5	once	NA	TGTGCCACCAGCAGAGATCGGTCAGGGGTAGAGACCCAGTACTTC	CATSRDRSGVETQYF
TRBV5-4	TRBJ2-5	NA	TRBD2	TGTGCCAGCAGCTTGGAACTAGCGGGACAAGAGGCCCAGTACTTC	CASSLELAGQEAQYF
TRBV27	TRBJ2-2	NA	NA	TGTGCCAGCAGCGGGGCGAGGGGAACACCGGGGCCCCTGTTTTTT	CASSGARGTPGPLFF
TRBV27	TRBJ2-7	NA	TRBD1	TGTGCCAGCAGTTTGACAGGGATGGACTACGAGCAGTACTTC	CASSLTGMDYEQYF
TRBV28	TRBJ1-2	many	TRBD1	TGTGCCAGCAGCCGTACAGGGGGCGAAGGCTACACCTTC	CASSRTGGEGYTF
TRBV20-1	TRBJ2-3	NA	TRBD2	TGCAGTGCACCGGGACTAGCGGGAAAGACAGATACGCAGTATTTT	CSAPGLAGKTDTQYF
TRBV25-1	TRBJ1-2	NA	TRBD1	TGTGCCGTCGGGACAGCCCCTAACTATGGCTACACCTTC	CAVGTAPNYGYTF
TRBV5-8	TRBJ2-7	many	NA	TGTGCCAGCAGCTTGGGCAGAACCTACGAGCAGTACTTC	CASSLGRTYEQYF
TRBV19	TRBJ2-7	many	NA	TGTGCCAGACCTTCGGTCGAGCAGTACTTC	CARPSVEQYF
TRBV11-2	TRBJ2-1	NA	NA	TGTGCCAGCAGCTTAGTTTGGGCCAGCCCCGGGACCTACAATGAGCAGTTCTTC	CASSLVWASPGTYNEQFF
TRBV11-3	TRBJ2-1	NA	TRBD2	TGTGCCAGCAGCTCGGGGCGGGCTAGCGGGAGGGTCTATGAGCAGTTCTTC	CASSSGRASGRVYEQFF
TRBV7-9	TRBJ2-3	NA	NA	TGTGCCAGCAGCCATCCTCGGGATACGCAGTATTTT	CASSHPRDTQYF
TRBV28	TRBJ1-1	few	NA	TGTGCCAGCAGTATTCGGACTGAAGCTTTCTTT	CASSIRTEAFF
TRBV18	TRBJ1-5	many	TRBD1	TGTGCCAGCTCACCCGGACAGGGCTCCAATCAGCCCCAGCATTTT	CASSPGQGSNQPQHF
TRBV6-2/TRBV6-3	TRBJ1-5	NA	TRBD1	TGTGCCAGCAGTTGGGGGACAGATAGCAATCAGCCCCAGCATTTT	CASSWGTDSNQPQHF
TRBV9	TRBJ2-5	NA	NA	TGTGCCAGCAGCGTAGGCGGATCTATGAGAGAGACCCAGTACTTC	CASSVGGSMRETQYF
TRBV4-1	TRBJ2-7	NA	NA	TGCGCCAGCAGCCAACTAGCGCCGAGCTCCTACGAGCAGTACTTC	CASSQLAPSSYEQYF
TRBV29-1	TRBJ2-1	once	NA	TGCAGCGTTACAGGGTACGAGTTCTTC	CSVTGYEFF
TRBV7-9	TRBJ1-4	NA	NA	TGTGCCAGCAGCTTCCTGGGGATCGGTGAAAAACTGTTTTTT	CASSFLGIGEKLFF